A selection of T cell receptor beta chains follows, all from one sample in a study of blood T cell repertoires in COVID-19. Assay: immunoSEQ multiplex PCR; the TCRdb copy retains only in-frame clones and omits some. The sample holds a few hundred thousand clones, roughly 87% seen once. Sequencing was done on a sample of PBMCs or T cells enriched from blood (not recorded which). These receptors were collected from a woman in her 30s who had recovered from COVID-19. The CDR3 runs from the conserved cysteine through the conserved F or W. A D gene is named only where the DNA matches it firmly. Size is stated for part of the rows, as once, few or many counts, or as a class when the clone is expanded.

V gene	D gene	clone size	J gene	CDR3 DNA	CDR3 protein
TRBV6-5	-	-	TRBJ1-3	TGTGCCAGCAGTTACTCATCAGGAAACACCATATATTTT	CASSYSSGNTIYF
TRBV4-1	-	-	TRBJ1-2	TGCGCCAGCAGCCTGCAGGGCCGCTATGGCTACACCTTC	CASSLQGRYGYTF
TRBV2	-	-	TRBJ1-2	TGTGCCAGCAGCTCAGGGGTAAACTATGGCTACACCTTC	CASSSGVNYGYTF
TRBV9	-	-	TRBJ1-1	TGTGCCAGCAGCCCGAGAGGGGGTTCCACTGAAGCTTTCTTT	CASSPRGGSTEAFF
TRBV3-1/TRBV3-2	-	-	TRBJ1-5	TGTGCCAGCAGCCAAGATTCCTATAGCAATCAGCCCCAGCATTTT	CASSQDSYSNQPQHF
TRBV7-9	TRBD1	-	TRBJ1-2	TGTGCCAGCAGCCGACAGGGTTTGGAGTATGGCTACACCTTC	CASSRQGLEYGYTF
TRBV2	TRBD2	few	TRBJ2-1	TGTGCCAGCAGTGTCCGGCGAGGGGCCGGGACTAGCGGCTACAATGAGCAGTTCTTC	CASSVRRGAGTSGYNEQFF
TRBV28	-	-	TRBJ2-7	TGTGCCAGCTATGACAGCTCCTCCTACGAGCAGTACTTC	CASYDSSSYEQYF
TRBV10-3	-	-	TRBJ1-3	TGTGCCGCGTCCCCGATGGGAAACACCATATATTTT	CAASPMGNTIYF
TRBV19	TRBD1	-	TRBJ2-1	TGTGCCAGTACTTCAGCCGGACAGGGGGAAAATGAGCAGTTCTTC	CASTSAGQGENEQFF
TRBV7-2	-	-	TRBJ1-2	TGTGCCAGCAGCCCGCCAGGGGCCCCCTATGGCTACACCTTC	CASSPPGAPYGYTF
TRBV25-1	-	-	TRBJ2-3	TGTGCCAGCAGACCGGGGTCAGATACGCAGTATTTT	CASRPGSDTQYF
TRBV30	TRBD1	-	TRBJ1-4	TGTGCCTGGAACTCCGGGACAGGGGAAGAAAAACTGTTTTTT	CAWNSGTGEEKLFF
TRBV7-2	TRBD2	-	TRBJ2-7	TGTGCCAGCAGCCGGGGACTAGGCCCCCCGGAGCAGTACTTC	CASSRGLGPPEQYF
TRBV6-2/TRBV6-3	TRBD2	-	TRBJ2-1	TGTGCCAGCAGTAAGCTAGCGGGGGGTTACAATGAGCAGTTCTTC	CASSKLAGGYNEQFF
TRBV7-9	TRBD1	few	TRBJ1-5	TGTGCCAGCAGCTTGGGGGGACAGGAGAATCAGCCCCAGCATTTT	CASSLGGQENQPQHF
TRBV4-3	-	-	TRBJ1-1	TGCGCCAGCAGCCAAGATCGGAGGAACACTGAAGCTTTCTTT	CASSQDRRNTEAFF
TRBV28	TRBD1	-	TRBJ1-2	TGTGCCAGCAGTGGACAGGGTGATAACTACACCTTC	CASSGQGDNYTF
TRBV19	TRBD1	-	TRBJ1-6	TGTGCCAGTAGCCGCGGACAGGCCTCTTCACCCCTCCACTTT	CASSRGQASSPLHF
TRBV18	TRBD2	-	TRBJ2-1	TGTGCCAGCTCACCACTTCCCGAGACGGCGGGGGTACAAAATGAGCAGTTCTTC	CASSPLPETAGVQNEQFF
TRBV5-6	-	-	TRBJ1-6	TGTGCCAGCAGCCCCTCGACTCACCGACCTTCACCCCTCCACTTT	CASSPSTHRPSPLHF
TRBV23-1	TRBD2	once	TRBJ2-1	TGCGCCAGCAGTCAATCTCTAGCGGGGGGCCGCTCCTACAATGAGCAGTTCTTC	CASSQSLAGGRSYNEQFF
TRBV27	TRBD1	-	TRBJ1-6	TGTGCCAGCAGTTACTCGGGACAGGGGTCGTATAATTCACCCCTCCACTTT	CASSYSGQGSYNSPLHF
TRBV28	-	-	TRBJ1-5	TGTGCCACCTCGGCGGGGGCATGGCAGCCCCAGCATTTT	CATSAGAWQPQHF
TRBV2	-	-	TRBJ1-1	TGTGCCAGCAGACGGTCCATGAACACTGAAGCTTTCTTT	CASRRSMNTEAFF
TRBV2	-	once	TRBJ1-1	TGTGCCAGCATAATCAGGGCTTATAATACTGAAGCTTTCTTT	CASIIRAYNTEAFF
TRBV10-3	TRBD1	-	TRBJ1-2	TGTGCCATCAGTGCGGGGACAGAGGATGGCTACACCTTC	CAISAGTEDGYTF
TRBV9	TRBD1	-	TRBJ2-2	TGTGCCAGCAGCCCCCGTTCTCGACAGGGGGCCGGGGAGCTGTTTTTT	CASSPRSRQGAGELFF
TRBV6-2/TRBV6-3	TRBD1	few	TRBJ1-2	TGTGCCAGCAGTTACGGGGACAGGGGCTATGGCTACACCTTC	CASSYGDRGYGYTF
TRBV2	-	-	TRBJ2-7	TGTGCCAGCAGTGAAGCGCCAGGGGTTTCGGGGTACTTC	CASSEAPGVSGYF
TRBV10-3	-	once	TRBJ2-5	TGTGCCATCAGTGCAGGCCAAGAGACCCAGTACTTC	CAISAGQETQYF
TRBV29-1	-	-	TRBJ2-2	TGCAGCGCCAGAGGCGGGCAGGCGAACACCGGGGAGCTGTTTTTT	CSARGGQANTGELFF
TRBV19	TRBD2	-	TRBJ2-3	TGTGCCAGTAGTATAGGTAGCGGGAGTTGGGATACGCAGTATTTT	CASSIGSGSWDTQYF